The clone carrying this TCR beta chain was picked up a small number of times. Its antigen is not known. Oncomine TCR Beta short-read sequencing was applied to DNA from cultured CD4+ T cells. One entry per CDR3 protein results from TCRdb running MiXCR on the PCR reads. The sample consists of 10,000 to 15,000 distinct CDR3 sequences, 61% of them appearing once. Germline CDR1 is DFQATT and CDR2 is SNEGSKA (reference sequence). The V segment lost 5 bases and the J segment 1 base; nucleotides outside the gene matches: 5. This CDR3 contains 14 residues. Documented treatment: approximately nine-day PBMC culture with coronavirus spike peptide pools or control peptides (ViraFEST assay). This sample was taken from a study of vaccination and CD4 T cells after COVID-19.

The sequencing sample was made of CD4+ T cells from blood, cultured in vitro. This TCR derives from a human donor who had recovered from COVID-19. The chain couples TRBV20-1 to TRBJ2-3; 8 bases are a match to TRBD1. DNA for the CDR3: TGCAGTGCTCCGACAGGGGCCCGCACAGATACGCAGTATTTT. It encodes CSAPTGARTDTQYF.